This entry lists 14 T cell receptor beta chains sequenced from one sample in a study of early T cells in non-severe SARS-CoV-2 infection. TCRdb reanalysed the 5' RACE reads using MiXCR and keeps one entry per CDR3 protein. The sample lists tens of thousands of distinct CDR3 sequences; roughly 8.8% were seen once. The sequenced sample was whole blood. The receptors were sampled from an adult who was a healthcare worker with PCR-confirmed SARS-CoV-2 infection or an uninfected control (not recorded which).

This clonotype showed up just a few times. The chain couples TRBV5-1 to TRBJ2-7, with TRBD2 matching 12 bases. V trimming: 5 bases; J trimming: 3 bases; junction bases outside the gene matches: 6. This CDR3 is 15 amino acids long. From germline, CDR1 is SGHRS and CDR2 YFSETQ. The CDR3 sequence is CASRPATSGGYEQYF. The CDR3 DNA sequence: TGCGCCAGCAGGCCGGCGACTAGCGGGGGCTACGAGCAGTACTTC.

This clonotype was observed a few times. The chain is built from TRBV25-1 and TRBJ2-5; a weak D match, TRBD1 (5 bases). CDR1 is MGHDK, CDR2 SYGVNS, per germline. This CDR3 spans 15 amino acids. Trimming removed 0 bases at V and 1 base at J, with 9 bases between. In nucleotides, the CDR3 is TGTGCCAGCAGTGAATACCGACAGCCCCAAGAGACCCAGTACTTC. Translation gives CASSEYRQPQETQYF.

The sample holds a few counts of this clonotype. The V call is TRBV5-1, the J call TRBJ1-3; a weak D match, TRBD1 (5 bases). The V end was cut by 2 bases, the J end by 0 bases, with 12 bases between. In germline, CDR1 is SGHRS, CDR2 YFSETQ. The CDR3 sequence is 16 residues long. CDR3 DNA sequence: TGCGCCAGCAGCTTTCAGGGAATTAGCTCTGGAAACACCATATATTTT. Residues: CASSFQGISSGNTIYF.

The sample holds a few counts of this clonotype. The V and J genes are TRBV30 and TRBJ2-3; D gene uncertain. The CDR3 totals 14 residues. Looked up from germline, CDR1 is GTSNPN and CDR2 is SVGIG (reference sequence). With 4 bases removed from V and 0 bases from J, the gap between germline ends came to 11 bases. The CDR3 DNA reads as TGTGCCTGGAATAGGGTTTCTAGCACAGATACGCAGTATTTT. The encoded protein is CAWNRVSSTDTQYF. Based on the CDR3 plus reference TRBV30 and TRBJ2-3, the full variable domain is SQTIHQWPATLVQPVGSPLSLECTVEGTSNPNLYWYRQAAGRGLQLLFYSVGIGQISSEVPQNLSASRPQDRQFILSSKKLLLSDSGFYLCAWNRVSSTDTQYFGPGTRLTVL.

This clonotype was seen repeatedly, ten times or more. The genes are TRBV5-1 and TRBJ1-1; tentative D call: TRBD1 (5 bases). Germline V CDR1 and CDR2: SGHRS, YFSETQ. V dropped 5 bases and J dropped 7 bases, with 15 bases sitting between them. The CDR3 loop spans 13 amino acids. The CDR3 DNA reads TGCGCCAGCAGAGGCACCCTGAGGGGTGAAGCTTTCTTT. Translating it yields CASRGTLRGEAFF.

This clonotype was counted between two and nine times. This rearrangement joins TRBV3-1 to TRBJ2-5, with 12 bases identical to TRBD2. V lost 2 bases to trimming and J lost 5 bases; unmatched junction nucleotides: 3. The CDR3 extends over 15 amino acids. In germline, CDR1 is LGHDT, CDR2 YNNKEL (reference sequence). The CDR3 protein is CASSQRTSGAETQYF. DNA of the CDR3: TGTGCCAGCAGCCAAAGGACTAGCGGGGCGGAGACCCAGTACTTC.

The chain uses TRBV20-1 and TRBJ2-2, with D maybe TRBD1 (6 bases). This CDR3 region has 16 residues. Germline V gene data show CDR1 as DFQATT and CDR2 as SNEGSKA (reference sequence). Deletions cut 3 bases from V and 6 bases from J, with 20 bases between. In DNA, the CDR3 is TGCAGTGCTAGGCCAACAGGGCCCCTAAGGTCCGGGGAGCTGTTTTTT. Amino acid sequence: CSARPTGPLRSGELFF.

This clonotype was counted many times. The chain's CDR3 is CASSLATYEQYF. DNA of the CDR3: TGTGCCAGCAGCTTAGCCACCTACGAGCAGTACTTC. V is TRBV5-5 and J is TRBJ2-7; D is uncertain. The CDR3 consists of 12 residues. V shed 2 bases and J shed 2 bases, with 5 bases lying between them. The germline V gene has CDR1 SGHKS and CDR2 YYEKEE (reference sequence).

Only a few counts were recorded for this clonotype. The CDR3 DNA sequence: TGTGCCAGCAGCCCCATTCATCCCAATTCACCCCTCCACTTT. It specifies CASSPIHPNSPLHF. The chain couples TRBV3-1 to TRBJ1-6; the D is unclear. From germline, CDR1 is LGHDT and CDR2 YNNKEL (reference sequence). The CDR3 runs 14 residues. The ends were cut back, 4 bases at V and 7 bases at J, with 11 bases in the middle.

This chain joins TRBV15 and TRBJ2-7; maybe TRBD2 (6 bases). Per germline, CDR1 LNHNV and CDR2 YYDKDF (reference sequence). The CDR3 loop spans 14 amino acids. V dropped 0 bases and J dropped 3 bases, with 9 bases sitting between them. The CDR3 here is CATSRDRGNYEQYF. The CDR3 region has the DNA TGTGCCACCAGCAGAGACCGGGGGAACTACGAGCAGTACTTC. The full variable domain, its missing parts supplied by reference TRBV15 and TRBJ2-7, is DAMVIQNPRYQVTQFGKPVTLSCSQTLNHNVMYWYQQKSSQAPKLLFHYYDKDFNNEADTPDNFQSRRPNTSFCFLDIRSPGLGDTAMYLCATSRDRGNYEQYFGPGTRLTVT.

The rearrangement links TRBV20-1 to TRBJ2-7, with TRBD1 matching 8 bases. V lost 6 bases, J lost 6 bases, and 10 bases stayed unmatched. This CDR3 is built from 13 residues. CDR1 is DFQATT, CDR2 SNEGSKA, per germline (reference sequence). The CDR3 region is CSAIRTGSGEQYF. The CDR3 region has the DNA TGCAGTGCGATCCGGACAGGGAGCGGCGAGCAGTACTTC.

This clonotype has ten or more counts. The chain recombines TRBV29-1 with TRBJ1-2, with a weak D call TRBD1 (5 bases). This CDR3 is built from 12 residues. V gave up 6 bases and J gave up 6 bases, with 14 bases separating them. Germline assignment: CDR1 SQVTM and CDR2 ANQGSEA. CDR3 residues: CSVGTRGNGYTF. As DNA, the CDR3 is TGCAGCGTCGGGACCCGCGGGAATGGCTACACCTTC.

This clonotype was recorded a few times. The chain recombines TRBV2 with TRBJ1-2, with 8 bases that match TRBD1. The CDR3 consists of 18 residues. J was trimmed by 5 bases and V by 3 bases; bases with no gene match: 17. CDR1 and CDR2 (germline): SNHLY, FYNNEI. The CDR3 nucleotides read TGTGCCAGCAGTGAGTCCCGGGACAGGAACCTACCGCATTATGGCTACACCTTC. Amino acids: CASSESRDRNLPHYGYTF.

V and J are TRBV3-1 and TRBJ1-1; perhaps TRBD1 as D (6 bases). From germline, CDR1 is LGHDT and CDR2 YNNKEL (reference sequence). V gave up 0 bases and J gave up 6 bases, with 14 bases separating them. The CDR3 sequence is 15 residues long. The CDR3 nucleotides read TGTGCCAGCAGCCAAGATACAGGGACTGCGCCTGAAGCTTTCTTT. This encodes CASSQDTGTAPEAFF. Full variable domain (outside the CDR3, taken from reference TRBV3-1 and TRBJ1-1): DTAVSQTPKYLVTQMGNDKSIKCEQNLGHDTMYWYKQDSKKFLKIMFSYNNKELIINETVPNRFSPKSPDKAHLNLHINSLELGDSAVYFCASSQDTGTAPEAFFGQGTRLTVV.